This T cell receptor (beta chain) was retrieved from a study of response to subunit inactivated influenza vaccine. Regarding the study as a whole: Only a handful of new T cells, the authors suggested, are recruited with each seasonal influenza vaccination.

V lost 4 bases and J lost 2, with 13 bases in between. Looked up from germline, CDR1 is SGDLS and CDR2 is YYNGEE. The CDR3 extends over 14 amino acids. MiXCR, applied by TCRdb to the RT-PCR reads, yields one record per CDR3 protein. The table shows around 580,000 distinct CDR3 sequences, with approximately 12% occurring only once. To note about this clonotype: The antigen is undetermined.

The rearrangement uses TRBV9 and TRBJ2-7, with D perhaps matching TRBD2 (5 bases). Specimen: PBMCs from blood, collected on the day of vaccination. This receptor was obtained from a man aged 50-60 years who received an inactivated influenza vaccine. The CDR3 bases are TGTGCCAGCAGCCCCAGCGGAACTCCCTACGAGCAGTACTTC. Translating it yields CASSPSGTPYEQYF.